This TCR beta chain was found in a study of beta chain features in type 1 diabetes. Notes on the study in general: With patients and controls alike, PCR might favor shorter templates to an equal degree. Insertions at VDJ junctions were less frequent in type 1 diabetes patients. These patients also deleted more nucleotides at the same junctions. Shortening of TCRB CDR3s, moderate but significant, appeared in all four CD4+ subsets of Type 1 diabetes patients.

Every bit of the isolated RNA underwent reverse transcription, so sequencing read expressed TCRB transcripts. The protocol was immunoSEQ multiplex PCR, while the TCRdb copy is restricted to in-frame clones and leaves out a portion. The sample lists hundreds of thousands of clones, around 15% occurring once. This clone was observed a few times. No antigen is known for it. This sequence was found in a man aged 18 to 30 with type 1 diabetes. The material sequenced was naive CD4+ T cells from blood.

The CDR3 DNA reads TGTGCAAGTCGCTTAGGGAGGGCAGGGGAAGGCCAAGAGACCCAGTACTTC. Encoded protein: CASRLGRAGEGQETQYF. The chain is built from TRBV12-2 and TRBJ2-5. TRBV12-2 is recorded as a pseudogene. The CDR3 runs 17 residues.